The clone carrying this TCR beta chain was counted many times. The data were obtained in a study of T cells in Graves' hyperthyroidism and ophthalmopathy. There are 13 residues in the CDR3. Trimming shortened V by 3 bases and J by 4 bases, and 9 bases separated the two germline ends. The V gene's germline CDR1 is MNHEY and CDR2 SVGEGT. TCR beta CDR3 regions were amplified from RNA transcripts. The HTBI primer set was used in a first-round RT-PCR of the TCR CDR3. TCRdb processed the multiplex PCR reads anew with MiXCR; each CDR3 protein has one entry. The sample has 210,000 or so distinct CDR3 sequences; 17% are singletons.

The receptor's source is a man aged 45 to 65 with Graves' hyperthyroidism. The chain uses TRBV6-2 or TRBV6-3 and TRBJ1-1, with D perhaps matching TRBD1 (5 bases). Sequenced input: blood. The CDR3 spells CASSYARGTEAFF. The CDR3 coding sequence is TGTGCCAGCAGTTATGCGAGGGGCACTGAAGCTTTCTTT.